This T cell receptor beta chain is drawn from a study of shared clonotypes between healthy human individuals. Concerning this clone itself: Its specificity is unknown.

Study-wide findings and caveats: The represented genetic and exposure-history diversity was limited by the small number of donors.

The ends lost 4 bases at V and 9 bases at J; junction bases unmatched: 10. The CDR3 covers 15 residues. Germline assignment: CDR1 SGHRS and CDR2 YFSETQ. Profiled with immunoSEQ multiplex PCR; TCRdb holds only in-frame clones, not every one. The top ten clones hold over 10% of a sample with more than 450,000 clones, 79% of them seen once. The chain employs TRBV5-1 and TRBJ2-1; 10 bases align to TRBD2. The receptor comes from a woman aged 35 to 49 in good health. Some clones in this sample may be carry-over from other donors' samples. Sequenced input: PBMCs. The CDR3 coding sequence is TGCGCCAGCAGCCGAGCTAGCGGGAGCGTGGTTGAGCAGTTCTTC. Its protein product is CASSRASGSVVEQFF. The whole variable domain, remainder taken from reference TRBV5-1 and TRBJ2-1, is KAGVTQTPRYLIKTRGQQVTLSCSPISGHRSVSWYQQTPGQGLQFLFEYFSETQRNKGNFPGRFSGRQFSNSRSEMNVSTLELGDSALYLCASSRASGSVVEQFFGPGTRLTVL.